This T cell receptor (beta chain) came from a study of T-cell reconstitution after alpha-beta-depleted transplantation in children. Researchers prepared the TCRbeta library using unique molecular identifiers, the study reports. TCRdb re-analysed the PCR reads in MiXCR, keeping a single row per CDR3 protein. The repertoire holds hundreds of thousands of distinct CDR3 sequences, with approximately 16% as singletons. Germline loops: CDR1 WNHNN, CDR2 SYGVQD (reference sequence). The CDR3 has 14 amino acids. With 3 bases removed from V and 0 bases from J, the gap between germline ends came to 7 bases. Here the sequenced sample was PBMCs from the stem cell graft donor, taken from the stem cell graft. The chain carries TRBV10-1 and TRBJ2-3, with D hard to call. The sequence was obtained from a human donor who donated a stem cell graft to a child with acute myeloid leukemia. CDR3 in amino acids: CASSDSTSTDTQYF. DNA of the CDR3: TGCGCCAGCAGTGACAGTACCAGCACAGATACGCAGTATTTT.